The text below deals with one T cell receptor beta chain. The germline CDR1 and CDR2 sequences are SEHNR and FQNEAQ (reference sequence). The CDR3 has 13 residues. With 9 bases removed from V and 10 bases from J, the gap between germline ends came to 19 bases. This sample stems from a study of CD8 T cells in Susac syndrome. Random hexamers were used to reverse transcribe the RNA input (roughly 0.5 to 1 ug). MiXCR, run by TCRdb on the immunoSEQ multiplex PCR reads, gives a single entry per CDR3 protein. The table lists about 290,000 distinct CDR3 sequences, roughly 90% of them singletons. The chain is built from TRBV7-9 and TRBJ2-1, with D perhaps TRBD1 (6 bases). The receptor was derived from a human donor with multiple sclerosis. The specimen was CD8+ T cells from PBMCs. The CDR3 spells CASTRPGDHEQFF. The CDR3 DNA reads as TGTGCCAGTACCCGGCCAGGGGATCACGAGCAGTTCTTC.